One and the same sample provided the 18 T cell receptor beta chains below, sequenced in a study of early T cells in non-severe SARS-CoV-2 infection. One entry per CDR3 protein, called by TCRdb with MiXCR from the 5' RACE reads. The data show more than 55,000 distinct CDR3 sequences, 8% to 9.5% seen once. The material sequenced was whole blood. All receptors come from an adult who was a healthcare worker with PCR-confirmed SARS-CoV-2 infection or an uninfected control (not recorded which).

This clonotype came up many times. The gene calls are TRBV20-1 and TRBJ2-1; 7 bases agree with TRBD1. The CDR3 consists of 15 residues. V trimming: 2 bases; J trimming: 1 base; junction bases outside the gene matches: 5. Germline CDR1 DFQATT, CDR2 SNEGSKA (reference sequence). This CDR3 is CSARPRGQSYNEQFF. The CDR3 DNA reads TGCAGTGCTAGACCACGGGGACAGTCCTACAATGAGCAGTTCTTC.

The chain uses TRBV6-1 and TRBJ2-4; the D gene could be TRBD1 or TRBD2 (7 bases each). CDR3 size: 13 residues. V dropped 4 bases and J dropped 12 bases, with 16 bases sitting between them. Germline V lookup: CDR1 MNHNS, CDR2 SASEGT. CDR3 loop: CASSVGQGGSQYF. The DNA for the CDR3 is TGTGCCAGCAGTGTCGGCCAGGGGGGGAGTCAGTACTTC.

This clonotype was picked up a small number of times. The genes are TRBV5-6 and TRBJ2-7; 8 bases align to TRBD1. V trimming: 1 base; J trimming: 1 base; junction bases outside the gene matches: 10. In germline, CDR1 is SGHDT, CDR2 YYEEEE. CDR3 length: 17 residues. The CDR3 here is CASSLSGGPRLSYEQYF. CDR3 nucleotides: TGTGCCAGCAGCTTGTCAGGGGGCCCGCGACTGTCCTACGAGCAGTACTTC. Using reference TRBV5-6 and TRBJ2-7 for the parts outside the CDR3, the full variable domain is DAGVTQSPTHLIKTRGQQVTLRCSPKSGHDTVSWYQQALGQGPQFIFQYYEEEERQRGNFPDRFSGHQFPNYSSELNVNALLLGDSALYLCASSLSGGPRLSYEQYFGPGTRLTVT.

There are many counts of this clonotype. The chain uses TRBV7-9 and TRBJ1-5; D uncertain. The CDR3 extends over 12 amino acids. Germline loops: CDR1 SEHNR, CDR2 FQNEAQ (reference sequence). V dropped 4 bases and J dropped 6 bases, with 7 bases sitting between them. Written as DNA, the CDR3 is TGTGCCAGCAGCTCGGATCTTCAGCCCCAGCATTTT. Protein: CASSSDLQPQHF.

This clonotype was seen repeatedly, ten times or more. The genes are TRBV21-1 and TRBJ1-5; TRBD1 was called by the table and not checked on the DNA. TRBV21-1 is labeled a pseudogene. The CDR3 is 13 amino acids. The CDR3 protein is CASTPGRNQPQHF. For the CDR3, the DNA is TGTGCCAGCACCCCGGGGAGGAATCAGCCCCAGCATTTT.

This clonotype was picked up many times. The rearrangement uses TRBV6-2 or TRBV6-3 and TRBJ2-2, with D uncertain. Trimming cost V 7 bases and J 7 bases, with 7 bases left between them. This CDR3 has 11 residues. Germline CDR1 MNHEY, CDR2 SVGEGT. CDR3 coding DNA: TGTGCCAGCAACTTGGACGGGGAGCTGTTTTTT. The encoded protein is CASNLDGELFF.

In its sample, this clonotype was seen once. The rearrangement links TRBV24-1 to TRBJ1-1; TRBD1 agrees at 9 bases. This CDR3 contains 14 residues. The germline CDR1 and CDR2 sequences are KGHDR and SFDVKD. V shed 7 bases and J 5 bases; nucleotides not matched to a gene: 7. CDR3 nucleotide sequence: TGTGCCACCAGAACAGGGGGCGCAGGGACTGAAGCTTTCTTT. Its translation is CATRTGGAGTEAFF.

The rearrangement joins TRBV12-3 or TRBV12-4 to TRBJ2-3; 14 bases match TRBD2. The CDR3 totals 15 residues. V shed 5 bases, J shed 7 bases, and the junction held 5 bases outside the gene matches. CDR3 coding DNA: TGTGCCAGCAGTGCCGGGACTAGCGGGGGACATACGCAGTATTTT. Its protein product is CASSAGTSGGHTQYF.

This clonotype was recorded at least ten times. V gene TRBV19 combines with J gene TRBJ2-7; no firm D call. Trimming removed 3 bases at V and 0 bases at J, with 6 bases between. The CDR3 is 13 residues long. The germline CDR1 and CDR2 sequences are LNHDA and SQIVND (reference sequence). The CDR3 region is CASSIDRSYEQYF. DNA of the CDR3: TGTGCCAGTAGTATTGACCGCTCCTACGAGCAGTACTTC.

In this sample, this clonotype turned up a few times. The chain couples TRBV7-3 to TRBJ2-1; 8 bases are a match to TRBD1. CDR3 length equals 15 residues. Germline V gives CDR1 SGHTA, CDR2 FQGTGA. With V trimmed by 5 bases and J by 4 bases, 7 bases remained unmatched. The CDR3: CASSPDRVNYNEQFF. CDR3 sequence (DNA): TGTGCCAGCAGCCCGGACAGGGTAAATTACAATGAGCAGTTCTTC.

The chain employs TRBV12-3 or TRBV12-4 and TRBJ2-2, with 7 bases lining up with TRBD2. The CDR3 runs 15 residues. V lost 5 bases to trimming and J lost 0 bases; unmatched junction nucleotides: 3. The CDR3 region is CASSRTRTNTGELFF. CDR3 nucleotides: TGTGCCAGCAGTCGGACTAGAACGAACACCGGGGAGCTGTTTTTT.

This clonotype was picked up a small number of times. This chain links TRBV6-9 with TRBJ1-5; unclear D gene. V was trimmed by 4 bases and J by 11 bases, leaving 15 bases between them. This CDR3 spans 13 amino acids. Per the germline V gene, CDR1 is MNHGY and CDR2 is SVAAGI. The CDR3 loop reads CASSSVGPKTQHF. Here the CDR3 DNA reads TGTGCCAGCAGTTCGGTAGGACCAAAGACCCAGCATTTT.

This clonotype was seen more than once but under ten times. DNA of the CDR3: TGTGCCAGCTCACCGCAGGGAGGGGACACTGAAGCTTTCTTT. It is translated as CASSPQGGDTEAFF. The rearrangement joins TRBV18 to TRBJ1-1; maybe TRBD1 (5 bases). The CDR3 runs 14 residues. Trimming left V 3 bases short and J 3 bases short, with 11 bases between. Germline V gene lookup returns CDR1 KGHSH and CDR2 LQKENI.

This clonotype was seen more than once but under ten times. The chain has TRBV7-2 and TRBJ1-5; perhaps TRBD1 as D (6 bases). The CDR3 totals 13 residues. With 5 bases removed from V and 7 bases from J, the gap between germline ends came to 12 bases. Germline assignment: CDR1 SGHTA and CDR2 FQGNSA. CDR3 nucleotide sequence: TGTGCCAGCAGCCCGGAACAGGGACAGCCCCAGCATTTT. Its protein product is CASSPEQGQPQHF.

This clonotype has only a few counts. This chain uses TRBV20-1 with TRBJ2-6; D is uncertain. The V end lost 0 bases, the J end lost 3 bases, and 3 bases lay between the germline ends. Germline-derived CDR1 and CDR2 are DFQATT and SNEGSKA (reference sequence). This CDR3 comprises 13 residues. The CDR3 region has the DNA TGCAGTGCTAGAGAAAGTGGGGCCAACGTCCTGACTTTC. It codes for CSARESGANVLTF.

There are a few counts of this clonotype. The CDR3 DNA is TGTGCCAGCAGTATAGGGTCTGAAGCTTTCTTT. It translates to CASSIGSEAFF. The J gene is TRBJ1-1, the V gene TRBV28, with unresolved D. V lost 5 bases and J lost 6, with 7 bases in between. CDR1 is MDHEN, CDR2 SYDVKM, per germline. This CDR3 contains 11 residues.

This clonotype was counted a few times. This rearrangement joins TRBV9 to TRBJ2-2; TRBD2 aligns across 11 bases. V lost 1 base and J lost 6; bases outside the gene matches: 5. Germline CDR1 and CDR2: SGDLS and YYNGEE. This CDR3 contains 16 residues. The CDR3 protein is CASSVTSGSLAGELFF. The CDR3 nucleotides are TGTGCCAGCAGCGTAACTAGCGGGAGTCTCGCCGGGGAGCTGTTTTTT.

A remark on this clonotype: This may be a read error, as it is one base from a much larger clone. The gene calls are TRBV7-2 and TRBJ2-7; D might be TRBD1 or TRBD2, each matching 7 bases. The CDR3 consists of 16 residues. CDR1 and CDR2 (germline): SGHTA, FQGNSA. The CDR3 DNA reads TGTGCCAGCAGCGGCCGACAGGGAGGGGCCTCCTACGAGCATTACTTC. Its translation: CASSGRQGGASYEHYF.